The TCR beta chain under discussion was sequenced for a study of blood T cells in healthy people across ages. Alongside a J-beta primer mix, a sample-barcoded 5' primer served in a second PCR lasting roughly 7 to 12 cycles. The authors tagged each cDNA molecule using a template-switch adaptor with 12 random nucleotides. TCRdb called the 5' RACE reads again in MiXCR, with one record for every CDR3 protein. The profile covers about a million distinct CDR3 sequences, with 51% appearing a single time and around 21% taken by the ten largest. The length of the CDR3 is 15 residues. Germline trimming cut 8 bases from V and 6 bases from J; bases unmatched to any gene: 11. In germline, CDR1 is MDHEN, CDR2 SYDVKM. With each sample, at least 6 micrograms of total RNA were extracted.

The chain couples TRBV28 to TRBJ2-1; 9 nucleotides agree with TRBD2. Sequenced input: blood. The clonotype originates from a woman aged 55-70 years in good health. CDR3 sequence reads: CASRPTAGGSNEQFF. The CDR3 nucleotides read TGTGCCAGCCGGCCAACAGCGGGAGGTAGCAATGAGCAGTTCTTC.